This T cell receptor (beta chain) came from a study of early T cells in non-severe SARS-CoV-2 infection. The overall study: Investigators sequenced bulk RNA drawn from unsorted whole blood, and chains remained unpaired.

Overall study results and limits: Sequences matched to VDJdb favored anti-spike CD8 responses, while private and CD4 specificities were missed.

V was shortened by 4 bases and J by 3 bases, with 19 bases between the two germline ends. Germline loops: CDR1 DFQATT, CDR2 SNEGSKA (reference sequence). The CDR3 covers 16 residues. In regard to this clonotype: What it binds is unknown.

Unique molecular identifiers tagged individual cDNA molecules. TCRdb independently ran MiXCR on the 5' RACE reads; one entry per CDR3 protein. The data hold tens of thousands of distinct CDR3 sequences, with around 10% observed a single time. This sequence was found in an adult who was a healthcare worker with PCR-confirmed SARS-CoV-2 infection or an uninfected control (not recorded which). The gene calls are TRBV20-1 and TRBJ1-5, with D perhaps matching TRBD1 (5 bases). The sequenced sample consisted of whole blood. In nucleotides, the CDR3 is TGCAGTGCTAAGTCCCCCTTGGGGGGATACAATCAGCCCCAGCATTTT. Its protein is CSAKSPLGGYNQPQHF.